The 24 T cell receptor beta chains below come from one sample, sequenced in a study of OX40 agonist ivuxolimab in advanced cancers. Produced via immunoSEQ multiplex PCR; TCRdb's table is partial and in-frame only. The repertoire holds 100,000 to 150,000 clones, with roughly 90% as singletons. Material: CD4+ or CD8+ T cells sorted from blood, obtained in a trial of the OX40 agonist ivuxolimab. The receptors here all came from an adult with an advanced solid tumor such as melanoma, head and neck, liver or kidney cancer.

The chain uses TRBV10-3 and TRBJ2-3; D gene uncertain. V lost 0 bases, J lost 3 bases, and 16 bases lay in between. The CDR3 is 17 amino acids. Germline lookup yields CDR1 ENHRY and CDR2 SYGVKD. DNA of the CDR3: TGTGCCATCAGTGAGTCGAATGGTGGATTGGTAACAGATACGCAGTATTTT. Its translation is CAISESNGGLVTDTQYF.

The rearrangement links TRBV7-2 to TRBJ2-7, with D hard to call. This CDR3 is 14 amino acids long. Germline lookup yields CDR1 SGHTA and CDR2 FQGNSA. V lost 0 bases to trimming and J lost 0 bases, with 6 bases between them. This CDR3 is CASSLAESSYEQYF. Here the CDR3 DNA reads TGTGCCAGCAGCTTAGCGGAGAGCTCCTACGAGCAGTACTTC.

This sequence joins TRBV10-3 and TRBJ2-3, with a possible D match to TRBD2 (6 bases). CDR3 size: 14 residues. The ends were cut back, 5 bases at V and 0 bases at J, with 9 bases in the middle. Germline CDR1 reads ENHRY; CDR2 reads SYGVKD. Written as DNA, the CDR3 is TGTGCCATCAGTCGGGACTCCAGCACAGATACGCAGTATTTT. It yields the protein CAISRDSSTDTQYF.

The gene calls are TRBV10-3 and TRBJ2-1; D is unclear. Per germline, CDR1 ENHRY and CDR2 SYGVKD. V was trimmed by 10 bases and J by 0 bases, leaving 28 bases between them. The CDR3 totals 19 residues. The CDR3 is CATSPNRRPLGGSYNEQFF. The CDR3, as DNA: TGTGCCACCTCACCCAACCGGCGCCCGTTGGGTGGCTCCTACAATGAGCAGTTCTTC.

CDR3 nucleotide sequence: TGTGCCAGCAGTGATGGCGCGGGACGCCGCATAGATACGCAGTATTTT. Its protein is CASSDGAGRRIDTQYF. The chain is built from TRBV6-1 and TRBJ2-3, with D possibly TRBD2 on 6 matching bases. Germline V gene lookup returns CDR1 MNHNS and CDR2 SASEGT. The CDR3 has 16 residues. The V gene lost 3 bases and the J gene lost 5 bases, with 18 bases spanning the gap.

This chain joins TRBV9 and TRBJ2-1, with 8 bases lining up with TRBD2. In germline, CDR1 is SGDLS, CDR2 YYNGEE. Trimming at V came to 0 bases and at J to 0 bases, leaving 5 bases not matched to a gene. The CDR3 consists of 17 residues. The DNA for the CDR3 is TGTGCCAGCAGCGTAGCCAGGCTAGCGGGCTCCTACAATGAGCAGTTCTTC. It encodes CASSVARLAGSYNEQFF.

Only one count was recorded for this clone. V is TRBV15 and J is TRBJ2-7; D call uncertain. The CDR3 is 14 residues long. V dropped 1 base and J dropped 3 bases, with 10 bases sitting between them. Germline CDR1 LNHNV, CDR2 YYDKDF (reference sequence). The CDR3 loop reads CATSRGGINYEQYF. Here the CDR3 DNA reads TGTGCCACCAGCAGAGGGGGAATTAACTACGAGCAGTACTTC.

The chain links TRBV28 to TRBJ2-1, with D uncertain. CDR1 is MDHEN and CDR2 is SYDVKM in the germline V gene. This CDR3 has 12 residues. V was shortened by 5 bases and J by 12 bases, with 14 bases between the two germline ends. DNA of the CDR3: TGTGCCAGCAGTCGACAAGGCCTCGGGCAGTTCTTC. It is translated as CASSRQGLGQFF.

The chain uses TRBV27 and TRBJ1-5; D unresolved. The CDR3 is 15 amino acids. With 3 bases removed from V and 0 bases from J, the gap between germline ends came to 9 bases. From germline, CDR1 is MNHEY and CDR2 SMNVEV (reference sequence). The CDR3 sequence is CASSFIPPSNQPQHF. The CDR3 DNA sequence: TGTGCCAGCAGTTTCATCCCCCCTAGCAATCAGCCCCAGCATTTT.

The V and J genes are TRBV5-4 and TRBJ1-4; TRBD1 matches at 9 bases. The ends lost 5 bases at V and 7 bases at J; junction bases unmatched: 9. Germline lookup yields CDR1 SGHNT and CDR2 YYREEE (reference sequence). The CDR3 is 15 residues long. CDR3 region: CASSHTGTGFEKLFF. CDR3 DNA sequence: TGTGCCAGCAGTCATACCGGGACAGGGTTTGAAAAACTGTTTTTT.

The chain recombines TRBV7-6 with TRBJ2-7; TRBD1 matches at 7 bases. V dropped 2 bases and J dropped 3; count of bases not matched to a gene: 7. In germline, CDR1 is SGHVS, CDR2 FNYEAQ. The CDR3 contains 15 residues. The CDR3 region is CASSLNEGAGYEQYF. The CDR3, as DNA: TGTGCCAGCAGCTTAAATGAGGGGGCTGGCTACGAGCAGTACTTC.

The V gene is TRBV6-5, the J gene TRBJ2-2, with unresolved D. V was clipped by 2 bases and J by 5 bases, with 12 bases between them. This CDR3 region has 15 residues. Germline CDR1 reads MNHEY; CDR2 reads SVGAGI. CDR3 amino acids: CASSYDGRPTGELFF. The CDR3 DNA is TGTGCCAGCAGTTACGACGGCCGCCCAACCGGGGAGCTGTTTTTT.

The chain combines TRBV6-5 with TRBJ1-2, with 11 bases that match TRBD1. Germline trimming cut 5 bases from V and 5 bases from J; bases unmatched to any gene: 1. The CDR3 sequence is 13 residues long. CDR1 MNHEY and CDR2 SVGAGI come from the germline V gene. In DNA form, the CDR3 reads TGTGCCAGCAGTCGGGACAGGGGGTATGGCTACACCTTC. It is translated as CASSRDRGYGYTF.

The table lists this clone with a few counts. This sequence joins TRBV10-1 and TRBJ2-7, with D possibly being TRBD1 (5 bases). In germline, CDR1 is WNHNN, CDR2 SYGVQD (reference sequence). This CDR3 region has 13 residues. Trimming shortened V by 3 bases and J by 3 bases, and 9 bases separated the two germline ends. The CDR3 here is CASSDGAHYEQYF. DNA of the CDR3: TGCGCCAGCAGTGATGGGGCCCACTACGAGCAGTACTTC.

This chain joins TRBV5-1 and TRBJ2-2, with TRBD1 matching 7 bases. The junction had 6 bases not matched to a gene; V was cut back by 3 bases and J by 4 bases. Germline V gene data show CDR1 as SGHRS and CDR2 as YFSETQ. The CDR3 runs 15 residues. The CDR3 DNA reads TGCGCCAGCAGCTCCGCGACAGGGCCCACCGGGGAGCTGTTTTTT. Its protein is CASSSATGPTGELFF.

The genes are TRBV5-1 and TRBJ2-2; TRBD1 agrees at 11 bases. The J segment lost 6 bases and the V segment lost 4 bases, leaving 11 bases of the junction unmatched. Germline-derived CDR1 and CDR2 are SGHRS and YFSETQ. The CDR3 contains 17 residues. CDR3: CASSSSRTGGLAGELFF. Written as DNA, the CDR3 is TGCGCCAGCAGCAGCTCCAGGACAGGGGGCTTGGCCGGGGAGCTGTTTTTT.

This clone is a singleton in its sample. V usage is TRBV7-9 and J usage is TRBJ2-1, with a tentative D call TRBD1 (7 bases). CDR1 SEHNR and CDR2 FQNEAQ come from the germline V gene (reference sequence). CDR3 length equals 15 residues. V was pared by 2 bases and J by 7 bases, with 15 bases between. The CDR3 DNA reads TGTGCCAGCAGCTTACAGGGGGGTGGAGGTAATGAGCAGTTCTTC. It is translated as CASSLQGGGGNEQFF.

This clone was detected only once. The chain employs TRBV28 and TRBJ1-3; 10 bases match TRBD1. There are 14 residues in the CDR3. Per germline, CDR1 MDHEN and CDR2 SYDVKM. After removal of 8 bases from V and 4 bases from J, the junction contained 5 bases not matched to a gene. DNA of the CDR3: TGTGCCAGCGACAGGGGGCAGAGAGGAAACACCATATATTTT. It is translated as CASDRGQRGNTIYF.

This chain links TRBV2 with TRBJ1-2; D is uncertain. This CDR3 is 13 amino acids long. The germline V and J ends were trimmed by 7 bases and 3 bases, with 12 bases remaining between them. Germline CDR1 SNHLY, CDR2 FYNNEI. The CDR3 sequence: CASNPFLDYGYTF. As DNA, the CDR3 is TGTGCCAGCAACCCTTTTCTAGACTATGGCTACACCTTC.

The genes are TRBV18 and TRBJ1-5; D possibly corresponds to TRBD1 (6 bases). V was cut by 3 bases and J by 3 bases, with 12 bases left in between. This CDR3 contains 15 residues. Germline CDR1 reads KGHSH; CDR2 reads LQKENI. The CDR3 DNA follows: TGTGCCAGCTCACCCTCTGGACAGAACAATCAGCCCCAGCATTTT. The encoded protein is CASSPSGQNNQPQHF.

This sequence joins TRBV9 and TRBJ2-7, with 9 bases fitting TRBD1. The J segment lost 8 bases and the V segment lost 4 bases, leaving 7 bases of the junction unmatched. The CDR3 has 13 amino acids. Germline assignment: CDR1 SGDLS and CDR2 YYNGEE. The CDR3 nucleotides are TGTGCCAGCAGCAGCCGACAGGGGGTTCAGCAGTACTTC. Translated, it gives CASSSRQGVQQYF.

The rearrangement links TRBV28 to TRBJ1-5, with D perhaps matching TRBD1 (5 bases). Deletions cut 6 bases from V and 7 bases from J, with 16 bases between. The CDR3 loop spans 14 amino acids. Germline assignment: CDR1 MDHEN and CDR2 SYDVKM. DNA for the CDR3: TGTGCCAGCAGCCTTTTAGGGGAGGAACAGCCCCAGCATTTT. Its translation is CASSLLGEEQPQHF.

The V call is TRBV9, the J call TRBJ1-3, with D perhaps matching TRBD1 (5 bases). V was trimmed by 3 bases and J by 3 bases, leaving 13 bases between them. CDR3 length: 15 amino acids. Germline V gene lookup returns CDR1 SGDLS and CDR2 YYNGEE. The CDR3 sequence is CASSASTGHGNTIYF. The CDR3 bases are TGTGCCAGCAGCGCCTCTACAGGCCATGGAAACACCATATATTTT.

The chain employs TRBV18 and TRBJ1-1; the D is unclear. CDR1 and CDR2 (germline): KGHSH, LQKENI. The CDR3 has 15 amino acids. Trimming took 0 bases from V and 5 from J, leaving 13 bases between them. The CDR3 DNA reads TGTGCCAGCTCACCACCCTCCCGGGATGGGACTGAAGCTTTCTTT. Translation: CASSPPSRDGTEAFF.